This T cell receptor beta chain comes out of a study of control samples from healthy donors and cancer patients. This clone appeared a single time. Method: immunoSEQ multiplex PCR; TCRdb's copy keeps in-frame clones and lacks some. The sample consists of roughly 43,000 clones, 70% to 90% of them appearing once. The ends lost 6 bases at V and 6 bases at J; junction bases unmatched: 5. Germline CDR1 MNHEY, CDR2 SVGAGI. The CDR3 totals 14 residues. The TCR was taken from a woman in her sixties with lung cancer. The source material was PBMCs. The chain combines TRBV6-5 with TRBJ2-7; TRBD2 matches 13 bases. The CDR3 loop is CASSWTSGSPEQYF. CDR3 nucleotide sequence: TGTGCCAGCAGCTGGACTAGCGGGAGCCCCGAGCAGTACTTC.